Listed here is a single TCR beta chain. The sample is drawn from a study of blood T cells in healthy people across ages. The second PCR ran roughly 6 to 11 cycles with a sample-barcoded 5' primer and J-beta primers. TCRdb fed the 5' RACE reads into MiXCR, producing one record per CDR3 protein. This table holds roughly 700,000 distinct CDR3 sequences, about 32% found once. Germline CDR1 and CDR2: SGHDT and YYEEEE. CDR3 length: 15 amino acids. Sequenced: blood. This sequence originates from a woman aged 80 or over in good health. J is TRBJ2-4 and V is TRBV5-6; D possibly corresponds to TRBD1 (5 bases). The DNA end is more similar to TRBJ2-7, so the J call may be wrong. In nucleotides, the CDR3 is TGTGCCAGCAGCCGACAGTTTGAGAGAAGCCACGAGCAGTACTTC. Encoded protein: CASSRQFERSHEQYF.